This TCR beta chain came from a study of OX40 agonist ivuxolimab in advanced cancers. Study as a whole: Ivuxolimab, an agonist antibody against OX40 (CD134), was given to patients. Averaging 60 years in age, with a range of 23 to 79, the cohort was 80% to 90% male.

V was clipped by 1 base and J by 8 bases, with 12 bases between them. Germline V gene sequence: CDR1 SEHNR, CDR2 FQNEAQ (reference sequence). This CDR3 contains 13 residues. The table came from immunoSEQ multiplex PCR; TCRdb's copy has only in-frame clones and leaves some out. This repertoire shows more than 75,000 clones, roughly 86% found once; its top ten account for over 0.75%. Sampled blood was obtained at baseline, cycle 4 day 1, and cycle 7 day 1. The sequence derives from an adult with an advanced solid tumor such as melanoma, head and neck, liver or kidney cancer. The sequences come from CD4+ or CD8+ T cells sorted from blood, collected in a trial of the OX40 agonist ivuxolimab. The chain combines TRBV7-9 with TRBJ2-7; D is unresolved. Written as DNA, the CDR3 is TGTGCCAGCAGCTTAGGGGCCCCAAGTCAGCAGTACTTC. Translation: CASSLGAPSQQYF. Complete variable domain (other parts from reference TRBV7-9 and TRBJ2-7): DTGVSQNPRHKITKRGQNVTFRCDPISEHNRLYWYRQTLGQGPEFLTYFQNEAQLEKSRLLSDRFSAERPKGSFSTLEIQRTEQGDSAMYLCASSLGAPSQQYFGPGTRLTVT.